The 23 T cell receptor beta chains given below trace back to one sample, sequenced in a study of T cells in Graves' hyperthyroidism and ophthalmopathy. Researchers took RNA transcripts and amplified the TCR beta CDR3 regions from them. In the first-round RT-PCR of the TCR CDR3, the HTBI primer set was used. TCRdb called the multiplex PCR reads again in MiXCR, with one record for every CDR3 protein. The sample carries 300,000 to 350,000 distinct CDR3 sequences, 21% recorded once. Sequenced sample: blood. Every receptor here comes from a woman aged 50 to 60 with Graves' hyperthyroidism.

This clonotype was seen repeatedly, ten times or more. The chain is built from TRBV30 and TRBJ2-1; TRBD1 agrees at 7 bases. Germline V gene data show CDR1 as GTSNPN and CDR2 as SVGIG (reference sequence). CDR3 length: 13 amino acids. The junction had 7 bases not matched to a gene; V was cut back by 3 bases and J by 8 bases. The CDR3 DNA follows: TGTGCCTGGAGGGTTAAGGGGGCGCATGAGCAGTTCTTC. Translation: CAWRVKGAHEQFF.

This clonotype was counted a few times. The chain carries TRBV10-3 and TRBJ1-4; D might be TRBD1 (6 bases). The germline V gene encodes CDR1 ENHRY and CDR2 SYGVKD. The CDR3 runs to 15 residues. V was clipped by 2 bases and J by 1 base, with 8 bases between them. DNA for the CDR3: TGTGCCATCAGTGAGGGCAGGGGAACTAATGAAAAACTGTTTTTT. This gives the protein CAISEGRGTNEKLFF.

The chain carries TRBV2 and TRBJ1-6, with TRBD1 matching 9 bases. Germline V gene data show CDR1 as SNHLY and CDR2 as FYNNEI. V was clipped by 9 bases and J by 8 bases; unmatched bases: 38. The CDR3 extends over 24 amino acids. In DNA form, the CDR3 reads TGTGCCAGAGGCGACCGGGAGAAAGCTGTAACATTGTGGGGACAGGGAGGGGTCCATTCACCCCTCCACTTT. It is translated as CARGDREKAVTLWGQGGVHSPLHF.

There are many counts of this clonotype. The chain joins TRBV20-1 to TRBJ2-2; D could derive from TRBD1 or TRBD2 (5 bases each). The CDR3 covers 13 residues. Germline lookup yields CDR1 DFQATT and CDR2 SNEGSKA (reference sequence). Trimming pared 5 bases from V and 0 bases from J, leaving 7 bases between. CDR3 protein: CSAGTPNTGELFF. CDR3 sequence (DNA): TGCAGTGCTGGGACCCCGAACACCGGGGAGCTGTTTTTT.

This rearrangement joins TRBV28 to TRBJ2-7; 7 bases are a match to TRBD2. Losses at the gene ends were 6 bases for V and 2 bases for J; bases not matched to a gene: 10. Germline V gene lookup returns CDR1 MDHEN and CDR2 SYDVKM. The CDR3 consists of 15 residues. The CDR3 spells CASSNLAAGAYEQYF. The CDR3 DNA is TGTGCCAGCAGCAATCTAGCGGCCGGGGCCTACGAGCAGTACTTC.

This clonotype was found many times. The chain combines TRBV6-5 with TRBJ1-1; 9 bases agree with TRBD1. The ends lost 5 bases at V and 1 base at J; junction bases unmatched: 5. The germline gives CDR1 MNHEY, CDR2 SVGAGI. The CDR3 runs to 15 residues. The CDR3 is CASSRTTGGNTEAFF. The CDR3 DNA sequence: TGTGCCAGCAGTAGAACGACAGGGGGGAACACTGAAGCTTTCTTT.

The chain carries TRBV20-1 and TRBJ2-1; possible D gene TRBD2, 5 bases. Trimming cost V 3 bases and J 7 bases, with 13 bases left between them. The CDR3 is 13 residues long. Germline loops: CDR1 DFQATT, CDR2 SNEGSKA (reference sequence). The CDR3 loop reads CSARSSSQNEQFF. The CDR3 DNA reads TGCAGTGCTAGGAGCTCTAGCCAGAATGAGCAGTTCTTC.

The chain has TRBV3-1 and TRBJ2-3; 7 positions agree with TRBD2. Looked up from germline, CDR1 is LGHDT and CDR2 is YNNKEL (reference sequence). This CDR3 is 14 amino acids long. V shed 7 bases and J 1 base; nucleotides not matched to a gene: 5. The chain's CDR3 is CASKRGGGTDTQYF. CDR3 DNA: TGTGCCAGCAAACGGGGAGGGGGCACAGATACGCAGTATTTT.

This clonotype was counted between two and nine times. V usage is TRBV6-1 and J usage is TRBJ1-5; D may be TRBD1 (6 bases). V lost 5 bases and J 4 bases, leaving 12 bases between the germline ends. Per germline, CDR1 MNHNS and CDR2 SASEGT. The CDR3 totals 14 residues. The CDR3 DNA sequence: TGTGCCAGCAGTACAGGGATTCGGAATCAGCCCCAGCATTTT. It encodes CASSTGIRNQPQHF.

In this sample, this clonotype turned up many times. The J gene is TRBJ2-7, the V gene TRBV15, with TRBD2 matching over 9 bases. The CDR3 loop spans 13 amino acids. CDR1 and CDR2 from the germline V gene are LNHNV and YYDKDF (reference sequence). V trimming: 1 base; J trimming: 9 bases; junction bases outside the gene matches: 4. In nucleotides, the CDR3 is TGTGCCACCAGCAGAGGGACTAGCGCGGGGCAGTACTTC. Translation gives CATSRGTSAGQYF. Drawing the rest from reference TRBV15 and TRBJ2-7, the complete variable domain is DAMVIQNPRYQVTQFGKPVTLSCSQTLNHNVMYWYQQKSSQAPKLLFHYYDKDFNNEADTPDNFQSRRPNTSFCFLDIRSPGLGDTAMYLCATSRGTSAGQYFGPGTRLTVT.

The table lists this clonotype with many counts. The chain links TRBV5-1 to TRBJ2-3; D remains unclear. The CDR3 loop spans 14 amino acids. Germline V gene data show CDR1 as SGHRS and CDR2 as YFSETQ. V lost 4 bases and J lost 0, with 9 bases in between. The chain's CDR3 is CASSSRVSTDTQYF. The CDR3 region has the DNA TGCGCCAGCAGCAGCCGGGTCAGCACAGATACGCAGTATTTT.

The chain couples TRBV3-1 to TRBJ2-3; a possible D gene is TRBD2 (5 bases). The germline V and J ends were trimmed by 1 base and 3 bases, with 14 bases remaining between them. CDR3 length: 16 amino acids. Germline CDR1 reads LGHDT; CDR2 reads YNNKEL (reference sequence). Written as DNA, the CDR3 is TGTGCCAGCAGCCAAGCGAGCGGAGAACGGACAGATACGCAGTATTTT. Its translation is CASSQASGERTDTQYF.

This clonotype was observed at least ten times. The J gene is TRBJ2-1, the V gene TRBV6-1; TRBD1 agrees at 9 bases. V shed 5 bases, J shed 9 bases, and the junction held 8 bases outside the gene matches. This CDR3 has 14 amino acids. The germline CDR1 and CDR2 sequences are MNHNS and SASEGT. The CDR3 here is CASSLPGTGSEQFF. The CDR3 nucleotides read TGTGCCAGCAGTCTTCCCGGGACAGGGTCTGAGCAGTTCTTC.

This clonotype was counted between two and nine times. This chain connects TRBV3-1 to TRBJ2-5, with TRBD2 matching over 13 bases. The CDR3 extends over 17 amino acids. J lost 1 base, V lost 1 base, and 3 bases had no gene match. Germline CDR1 and CDR2: LGHDT and YNNKEL (reference sequence). CDR3 DNA sequence: TGTGCCAGCAGCCAAGGGACTAGCGGGAGAGCCCAAGAGACCCAGTACTTC. Translation gives CASSQGTSGRAQETQYF.

V usage is TRBV27 and J usage is TRBJ2-1; 10 nucleotides agree with TRBD2. The V segment lost 5 bases and the J segment 4 bases; nucleotides outside the gene matches: 11. The length of the CDR3 is 17 residues. From germline, CDR1 is MNHEY and CDR2 SMNVEV (reference sequence). The CDR3 loop is CASSPELAGLGYNEQFF. The CDR3 DNA follows: TGTGCCAGCAGTCCCGAACTAGCGGGACTTGGATACAATGAGCAGTTCTTC.

The table lists this clonotype with many counts. CDR3 region: CAIRGPPNTEAFF. Written as DNA, the CDR3 is TGTGCCATCAGGGGTCCACCCAACACTGAAGCTTTCTTT. The chain couples TRBV10-3 to TRBJ1-1, with no clear D. CDR1 and CDR2 (germline): ENHRY, SYGVKD. The CDR3 extends over 13 amino acids. V was cut by 6 bases and J by 2 bases, with 10 bases left in between.

This clonotype was seen a few times. The rearrangement uses TRBV24-1 and TRBJ1-5; 7 bases map to TRBD1. CDR1 is KGHDR, CDR2 SFDVKD, per germline. V shed 3 bases, J shed 3 bases, and the junction held 4 bases outside the gene matches. The CDR3 length is 15 residues. CDR3 protein: CATSDRDSFNQPQHF. The CDR3 bases are TGTGCCACCAGTGATAGGGACAGCTTCAATCAGCCCCAGCATTTT.

In its sample, this clonotype was seen many times. The chain joins TRBV9 to TRBJ1-1; D gene uncertain. Germline V gene sequence: CDR1 SGDLS, CDR2 YYNGEE. The CDR3 spans 15 residues. V lost 0 bases and J 0 bases, leaving 9 bases between the germline ends. The CDR3 is CASSVVPGLNTEAFF. As DNA, the CDR3 is TGTGCCAGCAGCGTAGTCCCGGGATTGAACACTGAAGCTTTCTTT.

V usage is TRBV20-1 and J usage is TRBJ1-5; D gene unclear. The CDR3 has 12 residues. CDR1 is DFQATT, CDR2 SNEGSKA, per germline (reference sequence). Deletions cut 7 bases from V and 4 bases from J, with 11 bases between. The CDR3 protein is CSGTVANQPQHF. The CDR3 nucleotides read TGCAGTGGAACCGTTGCTAATCAGCCCCAGCATTTT.

This chain uses TRBV5-1 with TRBJ2-3; 11 nucleotides line up with TRBD1. CDR1 and CDR2 (germline): SGHRS, YFSETQ. The V and J ends lost 3 bases and 4 bases, in that order; junction bases with no gene match: 4. This CDR3 contains 15 residues. The CDR3, as DNA: TGCGCCAGCAGCTCAAGGACAGGGGGCCCAGATACGCAGTATTTT. Translated, it gives CASSSRTGGPDTQYF.

This clonotype was picked up many times. The V and J genes are TRBV30 and TRBJ2-7; D possibly corresponds to TRBD2 (5 bases). Germline loops: CDR1 GTSNPN, CDR2 SVGIG (reference sequence). CDR3 length equals 15 residues. Trimming took 2 bases from V and 0 from J, leaving 14 bases between them. The CDR3 DNA sequence: TGTGCCTGGAGTTCTCTAGCAACCAGCTCCTACGAGCAGTACTTC. Protein sequence: CAWSSLATSSYEQYF.

V and J are TRBV19 and TRBJ1-4; D call uncertain. Germline loops: CDR1 LNHDA, CDR2 SQIVND (reference sequence). The CDR3 has 15 residues. V was shortened by 4 bases and J by 3 bases, with 12 bases between the two germline ends. CDR3 loop: CASSRQSEANEKLFF. CDR3 coding DNA: TGTGCCAGTAGTAGGCAGTCGGAAGCTAATGAAAAACTGTTTTTT.

This clonotype has ten or more counts. V is TRBV11-2 and J is TRBJ2-1; 9 bases agree with TRBD2. The CDR3 covers 15 residues. V shed 5 bases and J 8 bases; nucleotides not matched to a gene: 10. Germline values: CDR1 SGHAT, CDR2 FQNNGV. In DNA form, the CDR3 reads TGTGCCAGCAGCCCGATAGCGGGAGCGAGGGATGAGCAGTTCTTC. Amino acid sequence: CASSPIAGARDEQFF.